This TCR beta chain came from a study of T cells in localized non-small cell lung cancer. Germline CDR1 MNHEY, CDR2 SMNVEV (reference sequence). Trimming took 6 bases from V and 0 from J, leaving 15 bases between them. This CDR3 has 17 residues. Remarks on this clone: Its antigen is not identified.

TCRdb's table, derived via immunoSEQ multiplex PCR, lists solely in-frame clones and lacks some. Counted here are over 25,000 clones, around 90% occurring once; the ten biggest clones make up roughly 1.1%. The study, taken as a whole, reports: Detection in adjacent lung was observed for a median approximately 53 of the top 100 tumor clones. Sequencing involved a lone tumor region, leaving heterogeneity possible.

The source is a woman aged 40-70 years with stage I lung adenocarcinoma. This chain connects TRBV27 to TRBJ2-6; D is unresolved. The sample in question was peripheral blood, obtained before any cancer treatment. The CDR3 DNA reads TGTGCCAGCAGCCTTCTGGGGTCCTCCTCTGGGGCCAACGTCCTGACTTTC. Encoded protein: CASSLLGSSSGANVLTF. Using reference TRBV27 and TRBJ2-6 for the parts outside the CDR3, the full variable domain is EAQVTQNPRYLITVTGKKLTVTCSQNMNHEYMSWYRQDPGLGLRQIYYSMNVEVTDKGDVPEGYKVSRKEKRNFPLILESPSPNQTSLYFCASSLLGSSSGANVLTFGAGSRLTVL.